This passage covers 6 T cell receptor beta chains from one sample sequenced in a study of T cell responses to AZD1222 COVID-19 vaccine (dated by TCRdb to the early 2020s). The protocol used for the library was the immunoSEQ multiplex PCR assay. The table comes from immuneACCESS by way of TCRdb, which keeps in-frame sequences with V and J called. Part of the clones is missing from these tables; in studies checked, under half for an unresolved V gene and the rest for unknown reasons. The sample table records about 150,000 clones; 90% of these occur just once. The ten largest account for approximately 2.9% of the sample. According to the study, the label for this sample's time point signals: baseline before first vaccination. This specimen consisted of peripheral blood, obtained on day 0 of AZD1222 vaccination. These receptors came from an adult in good health.

The CDR3 DNA reads as TGTGCCAGCAGTTGGAGGGGGGAAACGGGGGAGACCCAGTACTTC. Translated, it gives CASSWRGETGETQYF. The chain couples TRBV6-2 or TRBV6-3 to TRBJ2-5, with D possibly being TRBD1 or TRBD2 (6 bases each). From germline, CDR1 is MNHEY and CDR2 SVGEGT. The V and J ends lost 4 bases and 5 bases respectively, with 17 bases between them. This CDR3 has 15 residues.

V gene TRBV11-2 combines with J gene TRBJ2-7; 8 positions agree with TRBD1. Unmatched junction bases numbered 3, after V lost 2 bases and J lost 3 bases. This CDR3 contains 14 residues. From germline, CDR1 is SGHAT and CDR2 FQNNGV. CDR3 DNA: TGTGCCAGCAGCTTAATACAGGGGGGCTACGAGCAGTACTTC. It translates to CASSLIQGGYEQYF.

In this sample, this clone turned up once. The chain carries TRBV2 and TRBJ2-6; D remains unclear. The ends were cut back, 4 bases at V and 0 bases at J, with 13 bases in the middle. The CDR3 length is 17 residues. CDR1 SNHLY and CDR2 FYNNEI come from the germline V gene. The chain's CDR3 is CASSGTGVHSGANVLTF. DNA of the CDR3: TGTGCCAGCAGTGGAACTGGGGTTCACTCTGGGGCCAACGTCCTGACTTTC.

V is TRBV19 and J is TRBJ2-5, with 7 bases lining up with TRBD2. J lost 7 bases, V lost 10 bases, and 9 bases had no gene match. CDR3 size: 12 residues. Germline loops: CDR1 LNHDA, CDR2 SQIVND (reference sequence). The CDR3: CATGRGEGTQYF. In DNA, the CDR3 is TGTGCCACGGGTCGGGGGGAAGGGACCCAGTACTTC.

V is TRBV9 and J is TRBJ1-6; no clear D gene. The CDR3 is 15 residues long. V lost 5 bases and J 6 bases, leaving 15 bases between the germline ends. Germline CDR1 is SGDLS and CDR2 is YYNGEE. CDR3 residues: CASRNPDTSNSPLHF. The CDR3 DNA is TGTGCCAGCAGGAACCCAGATACCAGTAATTCACCCCTCCACTTT.

V gene TRBV9 combines with J gene TRBJ1-1; no definite D call. Between the trimmed V and J ends, which lost 3 bases and 0 bases, there was a span of 12 bases. This CDR3 comprises 15 residues. The germline CDR1 and CDR2 sequences are SGDLS and YYNGEE. This CDR3 reads CASSDPPLMNTEAFF. CDR3 in DNA: TGTGCCAGCAGCGACCCCCCTCTCATGAACACTGAAGCTTTCTTT.